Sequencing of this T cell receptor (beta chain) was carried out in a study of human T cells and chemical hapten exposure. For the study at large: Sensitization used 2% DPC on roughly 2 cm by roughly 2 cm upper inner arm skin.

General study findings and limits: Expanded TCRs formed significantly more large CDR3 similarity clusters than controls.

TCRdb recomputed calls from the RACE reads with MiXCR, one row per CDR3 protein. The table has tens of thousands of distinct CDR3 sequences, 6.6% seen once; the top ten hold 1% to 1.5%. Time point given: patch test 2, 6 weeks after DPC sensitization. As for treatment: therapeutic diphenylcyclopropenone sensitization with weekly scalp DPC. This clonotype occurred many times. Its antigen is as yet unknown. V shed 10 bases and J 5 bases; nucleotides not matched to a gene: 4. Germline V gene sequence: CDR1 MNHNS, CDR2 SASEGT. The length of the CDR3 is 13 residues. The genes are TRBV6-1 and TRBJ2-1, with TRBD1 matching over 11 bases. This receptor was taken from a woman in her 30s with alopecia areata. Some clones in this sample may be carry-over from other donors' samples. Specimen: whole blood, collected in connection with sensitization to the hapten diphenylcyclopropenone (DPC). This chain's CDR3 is CAISGQGDNEQFF. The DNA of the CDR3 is TGTGCCATCTCGGGACAGGGGGACAATGAGCAGTTCTTC.